This TCR beta chain was identified in a study of human T cells and chemical hapten exposure. Study context: For sensitization, 2% DPC was applied to an approximately 2 cm by approximately 2 cm patch of upper inner arm skin.

Specified time point: patch test 3, about 24 weeks after DPC sensitization. Treatment in this sample: therapeutic diphenylcyclopropenone sensitization with weekly scalp DPC. Patients had alopecia, were aged 18 to 70, and were not pregnant. Using its own MiXCR run on the RACE reads, TCRdb lists one record per CDR3 protein. In the table there are roughly 200,000 distinct CDR3 sequences, about 22% of which are singletons. Germline V gene sequence: CDR1 SGHTA, CDR2 FQGNSA. This CDR3 is built from 12 residues. With 5 bases removed from V and 6 bases from J, the gap between germline ends came to 8 bases. This receptor was obtained from a middle-aged woman with alopecia areata. Some clones in this sample may be carry-over from other donors' samples. The chain links TRBV7-2 to TRBJ2-4; D not resolved. The specimen comprised whole blood, sampled in connection with sensitization to the hapten diphenylcyclopropenone (DPC). The CDR3: CASSTPGNIQYF. CDR3 nucleotide sequence: TGTGCCAGCAGCACGCCGGGAAACATTCAGTACTTC.